This TCR beta chain emerged from a study of breast tumors, draining lymph nodes, adjacent tissues. TCRdb re-called the multiplex PCR reads with MiXCR, one entry per CDR3 protein. The sample gives some 230,000 distinct CDR3 sequences, less than 35% of which show up once; 3% to 4.5% is in the top ten. The germline CDR1 and CDR2 sequences are SGHTA and FQGNSA. Trimming stripped 1 base from V and 5 bases from J, with 14 bases between. CDR3 length equals 15 residues. Samples came from axillary lymph nodes draining the breast cancer. About this clonotype itself: The antigen remains undetermined.

Findings of the study overall: The lymph node origin of tumor T cells was framed as consistent with a hypothesis, not demonstrated. Tumors had less TCR diversity than lymph nodes, more than nontumor tissue.

Sample: axillary lymph node tissue. The TCR sequence derives from a female donor with breast cancer. Some clones in this sample may be carry-over from other donors' samples. This rearrangement joins TRBV7-2 to TRBJ2-5, with a weak D call TRBD1 (5 bases). The CDR3 DNA follows: TGTGCCAGCAGCTTAGACCGACAGTTCGGGGAGACCCAGTACTTC. This encodes CASSLDRQFGETQYF.